This is a list of T cell receptor beta chains from one sample in a study of T-cell memory formation after mild COVID-19. TCRdb re-analysed the 5' RACE reads in MiXCR, keeping a single row per CDR3 protein. The data hold around 340,000 distinct CDR3 sequences, with about an eighth observed a single time. The specimen was PBMCs or a T cell subset sorted from them (not recorded which). Receptors originate from a man aged 18 to 35 who had mild COVID-19 (a few samples of this study predate the infection). Cell type and time point are not known. CDR3s include the opening cysteine and the closing phenylalanine or tryptophan. A D gene is named only where the DNA matches it firmly. Not every row has a clone size; where given, it reads once, few, many or a size class.

CDR3 | size | V | D | length
CASSWKDSYQETQYF | many | TRBV5-5 | - | 15
CASSSPVGARMNTEAFF | many | TRBV5-1 | - | 17
CATSEIAGGGADTQYF | - | TRBV24-1 | TRBD2 | 16
CASKTGNSPLHF | few | TRBV25-1 | TRBD1 | 12
CASSLGPSGGTGELFF | - | TRBV5-1 | TRBD2 | 16
CASSFKGDYEQYF | - | TRBV5-4 | - | 13
CASSLEGRQGDYEQYF | few | TRBV7-8 | TRBD1 | 16
CASSLAQRGSKETQYF | - | TRBV7-6 | TRBD2 | 16
CSARDRTGSTEAFF | many | TRBV20-1 | TRBD1 | 14
CASSFEGMGTEAFF | - | TRBV7-3 | - | 14
CSARIRLAGGLSNTGELFF | few | TRBV20-1 | TRBD2 | 19
CASSIGEAYTF | few | TRBV19 | - | 11
CASLARGTYNEQFF | - | TRBV7-9 | - | 14
CASSPENLANEQFF | many | TRBV12-3/TRBV12-4 | - | 14
CASSSTRAKNIQYF | few | TRBV4-1 | - | 14
CASSLEGANTEAFF | few | TRBV5-1 | - | 14
CASSPETVGGYGYTF | - | TRBV18 | - | 15
CASSLGAGLSRETQYF | - | TRBV5-5 | - | 16
CASSSQGVDYGYTF | few | TRBV12-3/TRBV12-4 | - | 14
CASSLTGTGNTIYF | few | TRBV5-1 | - | 14
CASSLTLSENTEAFF | many | TRBV7-3 | - | 15
CASSFPTSGGAVGELFF | - | TRBV7-8 | TRBD2 | 17
CASSQVGVAGETQYF | many | TRBV4-2 | - | 15
CASIPLAGTERDEQYF | - | TRBV28 | TRBD2 | 16
CASSMTFTGELFF | - | TRBV5-4 | - | 13
CASSSIRGLGRGYTF | few | TRBV12-3/TRBV12-4 | - | 15
CASSQESYSSPLHF | few | TRBV4-1 | - | 14
CSARDGNTLRAMYF | many | TRBV20-1 | - | 14
CASSLIGTGANVLTF | - | TRBV12-3/TRBV12-4 | - | 15
CASSPRSPGGGTEAFF | - | TRBV12-3/TRBV12-4 | - | 16
CAISESGGVYGYTF | few | TRBV10-3 | TRBD1 | 14
CASSRYRESQETQYF | - | TRBV7-9 | - | 15
CSAYVPGTSTQETQYF | - | TRBV20-1 | TRBD2 | 16
CSAMAGGIDQPQHF | few | TRBV20-1 | TRBD1 | 14
CASSLWRSQETQYF | many | TRBV5-1 | - | 14
CASQTSGLTDTQYF | few | TRBV6-5 | TRBD2 | 14